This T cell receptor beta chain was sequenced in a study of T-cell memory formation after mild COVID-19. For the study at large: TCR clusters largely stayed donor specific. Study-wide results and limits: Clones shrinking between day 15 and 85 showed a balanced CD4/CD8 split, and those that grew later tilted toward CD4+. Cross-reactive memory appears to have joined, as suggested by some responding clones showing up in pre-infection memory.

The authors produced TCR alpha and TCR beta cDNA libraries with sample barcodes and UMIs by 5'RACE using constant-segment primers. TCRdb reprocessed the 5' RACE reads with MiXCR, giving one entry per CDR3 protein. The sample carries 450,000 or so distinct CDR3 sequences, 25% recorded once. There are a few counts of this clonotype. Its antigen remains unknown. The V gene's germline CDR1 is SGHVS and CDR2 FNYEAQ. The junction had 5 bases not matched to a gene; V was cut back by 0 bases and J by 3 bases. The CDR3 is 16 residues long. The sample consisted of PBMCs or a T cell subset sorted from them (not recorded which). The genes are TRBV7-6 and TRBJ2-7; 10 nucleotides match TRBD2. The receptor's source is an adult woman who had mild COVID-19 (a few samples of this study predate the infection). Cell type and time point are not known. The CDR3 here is CASSLAPSGGVYEQYF. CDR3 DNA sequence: TGTGCCAGCAGCTTAGCGCCCAGCGGGGGGGTCTACGAGCAGTACTTC.